The 13 T cell receptor beta chains below come from one sample, sequenced in a study of blood T cell repertoires in COVID-19. TCRdb keeps only in-frame clones here, not all; method: immunoSEQ multiplex PCR. The data hold 70,000 to 100,000 clones, with roughly 84% observed a single time. Sequenced material: peripheral blood. These receptors came from a woman of 80 years or more with acute or convalescent COVID-19.

The chain joins TRBV28 to TRBJ1-5; 12 bases agree with TRBD1. This CDR3 region has 22 residues. Germline values: CDR1 MDHEN, CDR2 SYDVKM. The V and J ends lost 6 bases and 5 bases, in that order; junction bases with no gene match: 26. The CDR3 sequence: CASSLGYPRDRGPPGGYQPQHF. The CDR3 nucleotides read TGTGCCAGCAGCCTCGGCTACCCCCGGGACAGGGGGCCCCCAGGTGGATATCAGCCCCAGCATTTT.

This clone was seen a few times. J is TRBJ2-7 and V is TRBV7-8, with 7 bases matching TRBD1. Trimming took 5 bases from V and 2 from J; bases not matched to a gene: 3. This CDR3 is built from 13 residues. Germline V gene data show CDR1 as SGHVS and CDR2 as FQNEAQ. As DNA, the CDR3 is TGTGCCAGCAGCGAAGGACAGGCCTACGAGCAGTACTTC. Amino acids: CASSEGQAYEQYF.

This rearrangement joins TRBV19 to TRBJ1-3; D gene uncertain. Per the germline V gene, CDR1 is LNHDA and CDR2 is SQIVND (reference sequence). CDR3 length equals 12 residues. Deletions cut 5 bases from V and 0 bases from J, with 2 bases between. The CDR3 DNA is TGTGCCAGTAGTTACTCTGGAAACACCATATATTTT. It translates to CASSYSGNTIYF.

The genes are TRBV4-3 and TRBJ1-2, with 7 bases fitting TRBD1. Germline V lookup: CDR1 LGHNA, CDR2 YSLEER. This CDR3 has 12 amino acids. V shed 10 bases and J 4 bases; nucleotides not matched to a gene: 6. The CDR3 loop is CANPGQSYGYTF. DNA for the CDR3: TGCGCCAACCCGGGACAGTCCTATGGCTACACCTTC.

Relative to its sample, this clone is medium-sized. The chain joins TRBV10-3 to TRBJ1-5; perhaps TRBD1 as D (6 bases). Trimming removed 3 bases at V and 3 bases at J, with 12 bases between. The CDR3 totals 15 residues. Germline values: CDR1 ENHRY, CDR2 SYGVKD. CDR3: CAISEVRTDNQPQHF. The CDR3 DNA sequence: TGTGCCATCAGTGAAGTTAGGACAGACAATCAGCCCCAGCATTTT.

The V call is TRBV7-2, the J call TRBJ1-1; D is uncertain. CDR3 length: 13 residues. CDR1 is SGHTA, CDR2 FQGNSA, per germline. Trimming left V 5 bases short and J 4 bases short, with 11 bases between. CDR3 region: CASSPNLPTEAFF. In nucleotides, the CDR3 is TGTGCCAGCAGCCCAAACCTACCCACTGAAGCTTTCTTT.

CDR3 region: CASSLPRSGRAGIFEQFF. The CDR3, as DNA: TGCGCCAGCAGCTTGCCTCGTAGCGGGAGGGCCGGTATATTTGAGCAGTTCTTC. This chain connects TRBV5-1 to TRBJ2-1; 11 nucleotides agree with TRBD2. The CDR3 contains 18 residues. The germline gives CDR1 SGHRS, CDR2 YFSETQ. V shed 1 base and J 9 bases; nucleotides not matched to a gene: 15. Based on the CDR3 plus reference TRBV5-1 and TRBJ2-1, the full variable domain is KAGVTQTPRYLIKTRGQQVTLSCSPISGHRSVSWYQQTPGQGLQFLFEYFSETQRNKGNFPGRFSGRQFSNSRSEMNVSTLELGDSALYLCASSLPRSGRAGIFEQFFGPGTRLTVL.

The V gene is TRBV6-5, the J gene TRBJ1-1, with 9 nucleotides matching TRBD1. The CDR3 contains 14 residues. Losses at the gene ends were 2 bases for V and 10 bases for J; bases not matched to a gene: 8. Germline CDR1 and CDR2: MNHEY and SVGAGI. DNA for the CDR3: TGTGCCAGCAGTTACGCGGGACAGGGTCACTCAGCTTTCTTT. It specifies CASSYAGQGHSAFF.

The rearrangement links TRBV7-8 to TRBJ1-5, with D possibly TRBD1 on 5 matching bases. Per germline, CDR1 SGHVS and CDR2 FQNEAQ. The ends were cut back, 6 bases at V and 1 base at J, with 10 bases in the middle. The CDR3 is 14 residues long. CDR3 sequence (DNA): TGTGCCAGCAGGGGGGGAGGGAGCAATCAGCCCCAGCATTTT. It codes for CASRGGGSNQPQHF. Complete variable domain (other parts from reference TRBV7-8 and TRBJ1-5): GAGVSQSPRYKVAKRGQDVALRCDPISGHVSLFWYQQALGQGPEFLTYFQNEAQLDKSGLPSDRFFAERPEGSVSTLKIQRTQQEDSAVYLCASRGGGSNQPQHFGDGTRLSIL.

The CDR3 sequence is CASSIEGTGLQPQHF. The DNA for the CDR3 is TGTGCCAGTAGTATAGAGGGGACAGGACTGCAGCCCCAGCATTTT. The chain uses TRBV19 and TRBJ1-5; 8 bases fit TRBD1. The CDR3 runs 15 residues. Trimming took 0 bases from V and 7 from J; bases not matched to a gene: 5. The germline V gene encodes CDR1 LNHDA and CDR2 SQIVND (reference sequence).

This clone was counted a single time. V gene TRBV6-2 or TRBV6-3 combines with J gene TRBJ1-5, with D tentatively TRBD1 (6 bases). Germline V gene sequence: CDR1 MNHEY, CDR2 SVGEGT. The ends were cut back, 4 bases at V and 7 bases at J, with 17 bases in the middle. The CDR3 length is 15 residues. The CDR3 is CASSSHEGGGQPQHF. DNA of the CDR3: TGTGCCAGCAGTTCCCACGAAGGGGGGGGACAGCCCCAGCATTTT.

This chain joins TRBV28 and TRBJ2-7; TRBD2 matches 8 bases. In germline, CDR1 is MDHEN, CDR2 SYDVKM. This CDR3 contains 15 residues. With V trimmed by 5 bases and J by 2 bases, 8 bases remained unmatched. The chain's CDR3 is CASSAQVAGTYEQYF. Here the CDR3 DNA reads TGTGCCAGCAGTGCGCAGGTAGCGGGGACCTACGAGCAGTACTTC.

The J gene is TRBJ2-1, the V gene TRBV4-3; the D gene is possibly TRBD1 (5 bases). This CDR3 spans 16 amino acids. V dropped 1 base and J dropped 7 bases, with 17 bases sitting between them. Germline-derived CDR1 and CDR2 are LGHNA and YSLEER. The CDR3 nucleotides read TGCGCCAGCAGCCAAGTTGTTGGGGCCACTGGGAATGAGCAGTTCTTC. Residues: CASSQVVGATGNEQFF.